Below are 18 T cell receptor beta chains sequenced from a single sample in a study of blood T cells in healthy people across ages. A second PCR, run for roughly 7 to 12 cycles, used a sample-barcoded 5' primer plus a J-beta primer mix. From the 5' RACE reads, TCRdb called clonotypes with MiXCR, one entry per CDR3 protein. The repertoire holds fewer than 2,000,000 distinct CDR3 sequences, more than 35% seen once, with 23% in the top ten. The sample taken for sequencing was blood. All receptors derive from a human donor in good health.

This clonotype came up a few times. V usage is TRBV10-3 and J usage is TRBJ2-3; TRBD1 matches at 7 bases. CDR3 length: 14 residues. Per the germline V gene, CDR1 is ENHRY and CDR2 is SYGVKD. J lost 2 bases, V lost 4 bases, and 3 bases had no gene match. The CDR3, as DNA: TGTGCCATCAGTGGGACAGGTTTCACAGATACGCAGTATTTT. It encodes CAISGTGFTDTQYF.

The rearrangement links TRBV15 to TRBJ2-1; 8 nucleotides align to TRBD2. V lost 8 bases to trimming and J lost 8 bases; unmatched junction nucleotides: 8. The germline gives CDR1 LNHNV, CDR2 YYDKDF (reference sequence). The CDR3 sequence is 13 residues long. The CDR3 DNA follows: TGTGCCACCGGGCGGGGGGCTTGGGATGAGCAGTTCTTC. Its protein product is CATGRGAWDEQFF.

The rearrangement links TRBV4-3 to TRBJ1-2, with D hard to call. Germline CDR1 and CDR2: LGHNA and YSLEER. The ends were cut back, 1 base at V and 8 bases at J, with 14 bases in the middle. The CDR3 has 14 amino acids. CDR3 in amino acids: CASSQGGAEEGYTF. The CDR3 bases are TGCGCCAGCAGCCAAGGGGGAGCTGAGGAAGGCTACACCTTC.

The table lists this clonotype with a few counts. The chain carries TRBV7-2 and TRBJ1-2; weak D call: TRBD1 (5 bases). Trimming removed 2 bases from V and 4 bases from J, with 17 bases in between. CDR3 length: 16 residues. Per germline, CDR1 SGHTA and CDR2 FQGNSA. CDR3 sequence: CASSLWVGAVRYGYTF. Here the CDR3 DNA reads TGTGCCAGCAGCTTATGGGTTGGGGCCGTTCGCTATGGCTACACCTTC.

The rearrangement links TRBV12-5 to TRBJ1-4, with 10 bases that match TRBD1. This CDR3 comprises 15 residues. Germline CDR1 and CDR2: LGHNT and FRNRAP. With V trimmed by 7 bases and J by 5 bases, 7 bases remained unmatched. The CDR3 loop is CASAPRGQGNEKLFF. Written as DNA, the CDR3 is TGTGCTAGTGCCCCGAGGGGACAGGGGAATGAAAAACTGTTTTTT.

For this clonotype: The junction departs from germline at one end; a sequencing error may be responsible. The rearrangement links TRBV6-6 to TRBJ2-7; possibly TRBD1 for D (6 bases). The CDR3 covers 15 residues. Germline-derived CDR1 and CDR2 are MNHNY and SVGAGI (reference sequence). CDR3: CAGSSQGPPSYEQYF. DNA for the CDR3: TGTGCCGGCAGCTCCCAGGGGCCCCCATCCTACGAGCAGTACTTC.

The chain combines TRBV2 with TRBJ2-1; 8 bases match TRBD2. The length of the CDR3 is 14 residues. V lost 5 bases to trimming and J lost 6 bases; unmatched junction nucleotides: 6. The germline V gene has CDR1 SNHLY and CDR2 FYNNEI. The CDR3 protein is CASSPGTSFNEQFF. The CDR3 DNA sequence: TGTGCCAGCAGTCCCGGGACTAGTTTCAATGAGCAGTTCTTC.

This clonotype was counted only a few times. This rearrangement joins TRBV4-1 to TRBJ2-1; D is ambiguous. Germline V lookup: CDR1 MGHRA, CDR2 YSYEKL. The CDR3 sequence is 18 residues long. With 1 base removed from V and 4 bases from J, the gap between germline ends came to 20 bases. CDR3 nucleotide sequence: TGCGCCAGCAGCCAAGGACTTCACATGAGACACATTTACAATGAGCAGTTCTTC. The encoded protein is CASSQGLHMRHIYNEQFF.

The V call is TRBV5-5, the J call TRBJ2-5; maybe TRBD2 (5 bases). Trimming pared 4 bases from V and 1 base from J, leaving 14 bases between. This CDR3 region has 15 residues. Per germline, CDR1 SGHKS and CDR2 YYEKEE (reference sequence). Here the CDR3 reads CASSHSFGIQETQYF. The CDR3 coding sequence is TGTGCCAGCAGCCACTCTTTCGGGATCCAAGAGACCCAGTACTTC.

The rearrangement links TRBV13 to TRBJ1-5; D might be TRBD1 (6 bases). Trimming left V 5 bases short and J 10 bases short, with 15 bases between. CDR1 and CDR2 (germline): PRHDT, FYEKMQ (reference sequence). The CDR3 length is 13 residues. The CDR3 nucleotides are TGTGCCAGCAGCCTCAGGGACATCAGCCCCCAGCATTTT. Protein product: CASSLRDISPQHF.

J is TRBJ2-1 and V is TRBV4-3; 7 bases line up with TRBD2. V lost 5 bases to trimming and J lost 7 bases; unmatched junction nucleotides: 14. The CDR3 is 16 residues long. The germline CDR1 and CDR2 sequences are LGHNA and YSLEER. The DNA for the CDR3 is TGCGCCAGCAGCGCAAGGCTGGGCGCCGGGGGGAATGAGCAGTTCTTC. Its translation: CASSARLGAGGNEQFF.

This clonotype occurred many times. The chain combines TRBV5-1 with TRBJ1-4; D unclear. CDR3 length: 17 residues. The germline V gene has CDR1 SGHRS and CDR2 YFSETQ. V lost 0 bases to trimming and J lost 8 bases, with 20 bases between them. CDR3 in DNA: TGCGCCAGCAGCTTGGAAAGTGGGATTCAGCGCCGGGAAAAACTGTTTTTT. Encoded protein: CASSLESGIQRREKLFF.

J is TRBJ2-2 and V is TRBV29-1; unclear D gene. The length of the CDR3 is 13 residues. Trimming shortened V by 6 bases and J by 6 bases, and 14 bases separated the two germline ends. Germline V CDR1 and CDR2: SQVTM, ANQGSEA. This chain's CDR3 is CSVQKDGSGELFF. CDR3 DNA sequence: TGCAGCGTGCAAAAAGATGGGTCCGGGGAGCTGTTTTTT.

The chain couples TRBV29-1 to TRBJ1-2; perhaps TRBD1 as D (5 bases). Germline-derived CDR1 and CDR2 are SQVTM and ANQGSEA. The CDR3 runs 15 residues. Trimming took off 1 base at V and 2 bases at J, with 14 bases between the two ends. Here the CDR3 DNA reads TGCAGCGTTGAAGGAGTCAGGGAGGCGAACTATGGCTACACCTTC. This gives the protein CSVEGVREANYGYTF. Complete variable domain (other parts from reference TRBV29-1 and TRBJ1-2): SAVISQKPSRDICQRGTSLTIQCQVDSQVTMMFWYRQQPGQSLTLIATANQGSEATYESGFVIDKFPISRPNLTFSTLTVSNMSPEDSSIYLCSVEGVREANYGYTFGSGTRLTVV.

Details on this clonotype: The junction and the germline gene differ at one end; a read error may be behind it. This chain joins TRBV12-3 or TRBV12-4 and TRBJ2-3; tentative D call: TRBD1 (5 bases). This CDR3 is 12 amino acids long. The CDR3 bases are TGTGCCAGCAGAGGGGATGCAGATACGGAGTATTTT. This codes for CASRGDADTEYF.

This clonotype was recorded a few times. The chain couples TRBV10-3 to TRBJ1-2, with 9 bases identical to TRBD1. The CDR3 covers 15 residues. Losses at the gene ends were 7 bases for V and 4 bases for J; bases not matched to a gene: 10. Looked up from germline, CDR1 is ENHRY and CDR2 is SYGVKD. CDR3 loop: CAITTDRGRTYGYTF. The CDR3 DNA reads as TGTGCCATCACCACGGACAGGGGTCGTACCTATGGCTACACCTTC.

The V and J genes are TRBV5-1 and TRBJ2-7, with 12 positions matching TRBD1. Germline V gene lookup returns CDR1 SGHRS and CDR2 YFSETQ. With V trimmed by 4 bases and J by 6 bases, 8 bases remained unmatched. The CDR3 runs 15 residues. CDR3 DNA: TGCGCCAGCAGCCCCCCCGGGACAGGGGGCCCCGAGCAGTACTTC. Translating it yields CASSPPGTGGPEQYF.

This clonotype was observed a few times. V usage is TRBV12-3 or TRBV12-4 and J usage is TRBJ2-3, with D tentatively TRBD1 or TRBD2 (5 bases each). With 8 bases removed from V and 0 bases from J, the gap between germline ends came to 15 bases. The CDR3 totals 15 residues. The CDR3 sequence is CASRRDGLSTDTQYF. In DNA, the CDR3 is TGTGCCAGCCGAAGGGACGGCCTGAGCACAGATACGCAGTATTTT.